Listed here are 15 T cell receptor beta chains from one sample, sequenced in a study of blood T cell repertoires in COVID-19. Profiling relied on immunoSEQ multiplex PCR, and the TCRdb table lists in-frame clones only, not all of them. Found here are over 200,000 clones, around 89% of them singletons; the top ten hold 4%. Sequencing was done on a sample of peripheral blood. These receptors all come from a man between 60 and 75 years old who had recovered from COVID-19.

The chain links TRBV18 to TRBJ1-6; no clear D. Germline loops: CDR1 KGHSH, CDR2 LQKENI. V lost 6 bases to trimming and J lost 7 bases, with 7 bases between them. The CDR3 length is 12 residues. The CDR3 DNA sequence: TGTGCCAGCTCCCTACGCAATTCACCCCTCCACTTT. Its translation: CASSLRNSPLHF.

The chain carries TRBV11-1 and TRBJ2-5; TRBD2 might be the D (6 bases). The V end lost 6 bases, the J end lost 1 base, and 18 bases lay between the germline ends. Looked up from germline, CDR1 is SGHAT and CDR2 is FQDESV (reference sequence). The CDR3 totals 16 residues. The CDR3 is CASRNSGRSLQETQYF. In nucleotides, the CDR3 is TGTGCCAGCAGAAACTCGGGGAGGTCGCTCCAAGAGACCCAGTACTTC.

This chain links TRBV27 with TRBJ2-1; 9 bases match TRBD2. The CDR3 covers 15 residues. CDR1 and CDR2 (germline): MNHEY, SMNVEV (reference sequence). The V gene end was trimmed by 6 bases and the J gene end by 4 bases; junction bases not matched to a gene: 7. This CDR3 is CASSNSGGRYNEQFF. CDR3 bases: TGTGCCAGCAGCAACAGCGGGGGGCGGTACAATGAGCAGTTCTTC.

In its sample, this clone was seen once. The rearrangement uses TRBV4-2 and TRBJ2-7; D unresolved. The CDR3 has 13 residues. V gave up 4 bases and J gave up 3 bases, with 10 bases separating them. In germline, CDR1 is LGHNA, CDR2 YNFKEQ. The CDR3 protein is CASSPTDGYEQYF. In nucleotides, the CDR3 is TGTGCCAGCAGCCCTACAGATGGCTACGAGCAGTACTTC.

This clone appeared once. The V and J genes are TRBV18 and TRBJ1-6, with 12 bases matching TRBD1. V shed 1 base, J shed 9 bases, and the junction held 7 bases outside the gene matches. CDR3 length equals 17 residues. CDR1 and CDR2 from the germline V gene are KGHSH and LQKENI. CDR3 nucleotide sequence: TGTGCCAGCTCACCACTGGGACAGGGGGCTCTAAGTTCACCCCTCCACTTT. It is translated as CASSPLGQGALSSPLHF. The variable domain in full, completed from reference TRBV18 and TRBJ1-6, reads NAGVMQNPRHLVRRRGQEARLRCSPMKGHSHVYWYRQLPEEGLKFMVYLQKENIIDESGMPKERFSAEFPKEGPSILRIQQVVRGDSAAYFCASSPLGQGALSSPLHFGNGTRLTVT.

The chain links TRBV15 to TRBJ2-3; maybe TRBD2 (6 bases). The CDR3 is 16 amino acids. Germline CDR1 reads LNHNV; CDR2 reads YYDKDF (reference sequence). V gave up 3 bases and J gave up 11 bases, with 24 bases separating them. The CDR3 DNA is TGTGCCACCAGCAGCCGGGACTTCGCTCGGGGGTGGGAGCAGTATTTT. Residues: CATSSRDFARGWEQYF.

The DNA for the CDR3 is TGTGCCAGTACCCCACGTGAGGGTCAGTACAATCAGCCCCAGCATTTT. Protein: CASTPREGQYNQPQHF. The chain has TRBV19 and TRBJ1-5; unclear D gene. V was clipped by 7 bases and J by 3 bases, with 19 bases between them. This CDR3 spans 16 amino acids. The V gene's germline CDR1 is LNHDA and CDR2 SQIVND (reference sequence).

V usage is TRBV5-4 and J usage is TRBJ2-5; D gene ambiguous. The germline V gene encodes CDR1 SGHNT and CDR2 YYREEE (reference sequence). The CDR3 contains 12 residues. With 4 bases removed from V and 3 bases from J, the gap between germline ends came to 7 bases. CDR3: CASSIQKETQYF. In DNA form, the CDR3 reads TGTGCCAGCAGCATACAGAAAGAGACCCAGTACTTC.

This clone has only one observation. This chain uses TRBV2 with TRBJ2-3, with TRBD2 matching 8 bases. This CDR3 contains 15 residues. Germline V gene lookup returns CDR1 SNHLY and CDR2 FYNNEI. V shed 2 bases, J shed 2 bases, and the junction held 3 bases outside the gene matches. CDR3 loop: CASSEQRGNTDTQYF. The CDR3 nucleotides are TGTGCCAGCAGTGAACAGCGGGGGAACACAGATACGCAGTATTTT.

The rearrangement joins TRBV7-3 to TRBJ2-7; 7 nucleotides line up with TRBD2. V was clipped by 1 base and J by 6 bases; unmatched bases: 6. The germline V gene encodes CDR1 SGHTA and CDR2 FQGTGA. This CDR3 contains 14 residues. The chain's CDR3 is CASSLRGGFGEQYF. The CDR3 bases are TGTGCCAGCAGCTTAAGGGGAGGGTTTGGCGAGCAGTACTTC.

This clone was seen a few times. Other DNA variants within this sample encode the same CDR3. This sequence joins TRBV29-1 and TRBJ1-1; the match to TRBD1 covers 7 bases. The CDR3 is made up of 11 amino acids. V was pared by 6 bases and J by 5 bases, with 3 bases of the junction left unmatched. Germline V gene lookup returns CDR1 SQVTM and CDR2 ANQGSEA. In DNA form, the CDR3 reads TGCAGCGTGGGACAGATTACTGAAGCTTTCTTT. Encoded protein: CSVGQITEAFF.

This clone was seen a single time. The chain joins TRBV4-2 to TRBJ1-1; a weak D match, TRBD1 (6 bases). The CDR3 runs 17 residues. From germline, CDR1 is LGHNA and CDR2 YNFKEQ. The ends were cut back, 2 bases at V and 4 bases at J, with 20 bases in the middle. CDR3 residues: CASSQIPGGGGGTEAFF. The CDR3 DNA sequence: TGTGCCAGCAGCCAAATACCCGGCGGGGGCGGTGGCACTGAAGCTTTCTTT.

This clone was counted a single time. V and J are TRBV12-3 or TRBV12-4 and TRBJ2-7; no clear D gene. The CDR3 contains 11 residues. The V end was cut by 5 bases, the J end by 6 bases, with 8 bases between. The CDR3 spells CASSIDTEQYF. CDR3 nucleotide sequence: TGTGCCAGCAGTATCGACACCGAGCAGTACTTC.

This clone was counted a single time. V usage is TRBV5-1 and J usage is TRBJ2-7; TRBD1 is a possible D gene (5 bases). The CDR3 consists of 13 residues. CDR1 is SGHRS, CDR2 YFSETQ, per germline. V shed 4 bases and J shed 5 bases, with 13 bases lying between them. CDR3 loop: CASSRVGPDEQYF. In nucleotides, the CDR3 is TGCGCCAGCAGCCGGGTGGGGCCCGACGAGCAGTACTTC.

V gene TRBV30 combines with J gene TRBJ1-2; possibly TRBD1 for D (6 bases). The CDR3 sequence is 14 residues long. Germline CDR1 reads GTSNPN; CDR2 reads SVGIG (reference sequence). Deletions cut 7 bases from V and 5 bases from J, with 20 bases between. The CDR3, as DNA: TGTGCCTTCGAGGCGGGGGGCGTTGGGTATGGCTACACCTTC. Translated: CAFEAGGVGYGYTF. The full variable domain, with the rest looked up from reference TRBV30 and TRBJ1-2, is SQTIHQWPATLVQPVGSPLSLECTVEGTSNPNLYWYRQAAGRGLQLLFYSVGIGQISSEVPQNLSASRPQDRQFILSSKKLLLSDSGFYLCAFEAGGVGYGYTFGSGTRLTVV.